One sample yielded the 8 T cell receptor beta chains listed below, sequenced in a study of shared clonotypes between healthy human individuals. TCRdb's copy holds only in-frame clones and misses some; the assay was immunoSEQ multiplex PCR. The table shows roughly 1 million clones, with about 80% occurring only once. Sequencing was done on a sample of memory CD4+ T cells sorted from blood. Subset indicated: CD45RA-negative fraction. Source of these receptors: a man younger than 35 in good health.

The chain uses TRBV9 and TRBJ1-2, with TRBD1 matching over 7 bases. CDR3 length: 14 amino acids. The trim removed 4 bases at V and 3 bases at J, leaving 6 bases unmatched. The germline gives CDR1 SGDLS, CDR2 YYNGEE. The CDR3 nucleotides read TGTGCCAGCAGCTCAACCGGGACAGACTATGGCTACACCTTC. It specifies CASSSTGTDYGYTF.

The J gene is TRBJ1-1, the V gene TRBV25-1; no firm D call. Trimming shortened V by 2 bases and J by 0 bases, and 7 bases separated the two germline ends. The CDR3 has 14 amino acids. Germline V gene data show CDR1 as MGHDK and CDR2 as SYGVNS. Written as DNA, the CDR3 is TGTGCCAGCAGTGAACCAGCCATGAACACTGAAGCTTTCTTT. It specifies CASSEPAMNTEAFF. Variable domain in full (rest from reference TRBV25-1 and TRBJ1-1): EADIYQTPRYLVIGTGKKITLECSQTMGHDKMYWYQQDPGMELHLIHYSYGVNSTEKGDLSSESTVSRIRTEHFPLTLESARPSHTSQYLCASSEPAMNTEAFFGQGTRLTVV.

As to this clone: This CDR3 is also generated by other DNA sequences in the sample. This rearrangement joins TRBV7-2 to TRBJ2-5; D gene unclear. The CDR3 spans 13 residues. Trimming took 2 bases from V and 5 from J, leaving 9 bases between them. Germline lookup yields CDR1 SGHTA and CDR2 FQGNSA. The CDR3 DNA reads TGTGCCAGCAGCTTAAAGGGTCGGGAGACCCAGTACTTC. It specifies CASSLKGRETQYF.

The CDR3 is CASSLAGTSGSYNEQFF. The DNA of the CDR3 is TGTGCCAGCAGCTTGGCCGGGACTAGCGGGAGTTACAATGAGCAGTTCTTC. The chain carries TRBV5-6 and TRBJ2-1; 14 bases match TRBD2. Unmatched junction bases numbered 3, after V lost 0 bases and J lost 4 bases. CDR3 length: 17 residues. Germline CDR1 is SGHDT and CDR2 is YYEEEE.

CDR3 DNA sequence: TGTGCCAGCAGGGTGATAGACGATGACTATGGCTACACCTTC. This gives the protein CASRVIDDDYGYTF. The rearrangement joins TRBV28 to TRBJ1-2; D not certain. This CDR3 contains 14 residues. Germline loops: CDR1 MDHEN, CDR2 SYDVKM. The V end was cut by 6 bases, the J end by 3 bases, with 14 bases between.

The chain uses TRBV7-9 and TRBJ2-1; 9 nucleotides agree with TRBD1. V lost 4 bases, J lost 8 bases, and 9 bases stayed unmatched. In germline, CDR1 is SEHNR, CDR2 FQNEAQ (reference sequence). The length of the CDR3 is 15 residues. The CDR3 spells CASSSSRDRDHEQFF. In DNA, the CDR3 is TGTGCCAGCAGCTCTAGCCGGGACAGGGACCATGAGCAGTTCTTC.

The chain is built from TRBV5-5 and TRBJ1-4, with D possibly TRBD1 on 5 matching bases. Per the germline V gene, CDR1 is SGHKS and CDR2 is YYEKEE (reference sequence). Trimming took off 4 bases at V and 4 bases at J, with 14 bases between the two ends. The CDR3 covers 15 residues. CDR3 sequence reads: CASSPSGSGNEKLFF. CDR3 in DNA: TGTGCCAGCAGCCCGTCAGGGAGTGGTAATGAAAAACTGTTTTTT.

There are a few counts of this clone. The V call is TRBV19, the J call TRBJ2-6, with D possibly being TRBD1 or TRBD2 (6 bases each). The CDR3 is 15 residues long. V lost 8 bases and J 4 bases, leaving 15 bases between the germline ends. In germline, CDR1 is LNHDA, CDR2 SQIVND (reference sequence). The CDR3 sequence is CASSYSGAGANVLTF. CDR3 sequence (DNA): TGTGCCAGTTCGTATTCGGGGGCGGGGGCCAACGTCCTGACTTTC.